This passage covers 25 T cell receptor beta chains from one sample sequenced in a study of spatial heterogeneity in lung cancer. TCRdb re-derived calls from the 5' RACE reads in MiXCR, one entry per CDR3 protein. The repertoire holds tens of thousands of distinct CDR3 sequences, with about 4.5% as singletons. For these TCRs, the target antigens are not known. This sample's time point: sample taken at primary tumor resection. Study outcomes and limitations: One measure, the expanded intratumoral alpha and beta TCR count, tracked tumor mutation counts.

Sequenced here: lung tumor tissue, sampled at surgery. The receptors derive from a male donor with early-stage non-small cell lung cancer.

This clonotype came up many times. The chain carries TRBV11-2 and TRBJ2-5, with D tentatively TRBD1 (6 bases). V was pared by 6 bases and J by 7 bases, with 12 bases between. Germline loops: CDR1 SGHAT, CDR2 FQNNGV. The CDR3 has 12 amino acids. The CDR3 is CASSPGVGTQYF. In DNA, the CDR3 is TGTGCCAGCAGTCCAGGGGTTGGGACCCAGTACTTC.

This clonotype was seen ten or more times. The chain couples TRBV29-1 to TRBJ2-7; maybe TRBD2 (6 bases). V lost 3 bases and J 2 bases, leaving 14 bases between the germline ends. The germline CDR1 and CDR2 sequences are SQVTM and ANQGSEA. The CDR3 has 14 amino acids. The CDR3 sequence: CSVEVGLPPYEQYF. The CDR3 bases are TGCAGCGTTGAGGTGGGACTGCCCCCCTACGAGCAGTACTTC.

The V call is TRBV6-2 or TRBV6-3, the J call TRBJ1-1, with 8 bases aligning to TRBD1. From germline, CDR1 is MNHEY and CDR2 SVGEGT. CDR3 size: 14 residues. The ends lost 0 bases at V and 12 bases at J; junction bases unmatched: 9. CDR3 nucleotides: TGTGCCAGCAGTTACTCGAGGGACAGGACGGGATCTTTCTTT. Protein product: CASSYSRDRTGSFF.

The chain has TRBV28 and TRBJ1-5; D is uncertain. This CDR3 contains 14 residues. Trimming removed 6 bases at V and 2 bases at J, with 11 bases between. Germline V CDR1 and CDR2: MDHEN, SYDVKM. CDR3 amino acids: CASRGRVRNQPQHF. The CDR3 DNA reads as TGTGCCAGCAGGGGGAGGGTTCGCAATCAGCCCCAGCATTTT. Looking up the rest from reference TRBV28 and TRBJ1-5 gives the full variable domain: DVKVTQSSRYLVKRTGEKVFLECVQDMDHENMFWYRQDPGLGLRLIYFSYDVKMKEKGDIPEGYSVSREKKERFSLILESASTNQTSMYLCASRGRVRNQPQHFGDGTRLSIL.

The V call is TRBV6-6, the J call TRBJ2-7, with 10 bases identical to TRBD2. V lost 6 bases and J lost 7; bases outside the gene matches: 9. CDR1 and CDR2 from the germline V gene are MNHNY and SVGAGI (reference sequence). CDR3 length equals 14 residues. The CDR3 loop reads CASRESGRAAEQYF. The CDR3 DNA reads as TGTGCCAGCAGAGAAAGCGGGAGGGCCGCTGAGCAGTACTTC.

The chain carries TRBV6-2 or TRBV6-3 and TRBJ2-4, with D perhaps assigned TRBD1 or TRBD2 (5 bases each). Trimming shortened V by 7 bases and J by 2 bases, and 12 bases separated the two germline ends. The germline gives CDR1 MNHEY, CDR2 SVGEGT. The CDR3 loop spans 14 amino acids. CDR3 in amino acids: CASKPGRSKNIQYF. For the CDR3, the DNA is TGTGCCAGCAAACCGGGACGGTCCAAAAACATTCAGTACTTC.

This clonotype was recorded at least ten times. The rearrangement uses TRBV20-1 and TRBJ2-3, with TRBD2 matching 10 bases. The CDR3 is made up of 17 amino acids. Germline-derived CDR1 and CDR2 are DFQATT and SNEGSKA (reference sequence). Losses at the gene ends were 5 bases for V and 2 bases for J; bases not matched to a gene: 13. CDR3 loop: CSAGRGRLAGNTDTQYF. CDR3 nucleotide sequence: TGCAGTGCTGGGAGGGGACGACTAGCGGGCAACACAGATACGCAGTATTTT.

This clonotype was recorded many times. This chain joins TRBV10-2 and TRBJ2-5; TRBD2 matches 10 bases. Germline V gene lookup returns CDR1 WSHSY and CDR2 SAAADI. CDR3 length: 17 residues. J was trimmed by 5 bases and V by 2 bases; bases with no gene match: 11. CDR3 sequence: CASSEPFLAGVRETQYF. CDR3 coding DNA: TGCGCCAGCAGTGAGCCCTTCCTAGCGGGAGTTCGGGAGACCCAGTACTTC.

At least ten counts were recorded for this clonotype. The rearrangement uses TRBV7-8 and TRBJ1-1; D gene ambiguous. CDR3 length: 14 amino acids. V was shortened by 5 bases and J by 2 bases, with 12 bases between the two germline ends. Germline values: CDR1 SGHVS, CDR2 FQNEAQ. CDR3 sequence reads: CASSLGRGNTEAFF. The CDR3 bases are TGTGCCAGCAGCCTTGGCCGGGGAAACACTGAAGCTTTCTTT.

This clonotype has at least ten counts. This chain joins TRBV7-2 and TRBJ2-1; TRBD2 matches at 11 bases. The CDR3 covers 16 residues. Germline assignment: CDR1 SGHTA and CDR2 FQGNSA. V was pared by 2 bases and J by 4 bases, with 4 bases of the junction left unmatched. The CDR3 region has the DNA TGTGCCAGCAGCTTAACAGGGACTAGCGGTTACAATGAGCAGTTCTTC. As protein: CASSLTGTSGYNEQFF.

Many counts were recorded for this clonotype. The rearrangement joins TRBV20-1 to TRBJ1-5, with TRBD1 as a possible D gene (5 bases). The CDR3 length is 14 residues. The V and J ends lost 1 base and 5 bases respectively, with 12 bases between them. CDR1 is DFQATT, CDR2 SNEGSKA, per germline (reference sequence). The CDR3 sequence: CSARGGRNDQPQHF. The CDR3 DNA reads as TGCAGTGCTAGAGGGGGCAGGAATGATCAGCCCCAGCATTTT.

In its sample, this clonotype was seen many times. The chain recombines TRBV7-2 with TRBJ1-4; D unclear. The CDR3 sequence is 16 residues long. Deletions cut 0 bases from V and 4 bases from J, with 12 bases between. CDR1 SGHTA and CDR2 FQGNSA come from the germline V gene. The CDR3 DNA reads as TGTGCCAGCAGCTTAGCGAGGAGTACCCTTAATGAAAAACTGTTTTTT. Its protein is CASSLARSTLNEKLFF.

This clonotype was counted at least ten times. The rearrangement joins TRBV19 to TRBJ2-5, with 9 nucleotides matching TRBD1. Germline V gene data show CDR1 as LNHDA and CDR2 as SQIVND (reference sequence). The CDR3 spans 14 residues. Trimming took 5 bases from V and 5 from J; bases not matched to a gene: 6. CDR3 coding DNA: TGTGCCAGTAGTTCAACAGGGGGCGTGGAGACCCAGTACTTC. Its translation is CASSSTGGVETQYF.

This clonotype was detected many times. The rearrangement links TRBV27 to TRBJ1-2; no definite D call. V dropped 6 bases and J dropped 3 bases, with 17 bases sitting between them. This CDR3 has 15 residues. Per the germline V gene, CDR1 is MNHEY and CDR2 is SMNVEV (reference sequence). CDR3 DNA: TGTGCCAGCAGGGAACTAGGGTCGGAGGACTATGGCTACACCTTC. This translates into CASRELGSEDYGYTF.

The sample holds many counts of this clonotype. The genes are TRBV5-1 and TRBJ2-7; 10 bases fit TRBD2. From germline, CDR1 is SGHRS and CDR2 YFSETQ. The length of the CDR3 is 15 residues. The V gene end was trimmed by 0 bases and the J gene end by 3 bases; junction bases not matched to a gene: 3. This chain's CDR3 is CASSLESSGGYEQYF. DNA for the CDR3: TGCGCCAGCAGCTTGGAGTCTAGCGGGGGCTACGAGCAGTACTTC.

This clonotype was counted only a few times. This chain connects TRBV4-2 to TRBJ1-3, with unresolved D. The CDR3 has 16 residues. V lost 5 bases and J 0 bases, leaving 14 bases between the germline ends. Germline CDR1 is LGHNA and CDR2 is YNFKEQ. CDR3 residues: CASSSPGKLSGNTIYF. The CDR3 nucleotides read TGTGCCAGCAGCTCCCCGGGAAAACTCTCTGGAAACACCATATATTTT.

This clonotype was counted at least ten times. The chain has TRBV27 and TRBJ1-5; the D gene is possibly TRBD1 (6 bases). This CDR3 contains 13 residues. V was trimmed by 6 bases and J by 5 bases, leaving 11 bases between them. In germline, CDR1 is MNHEY, CDR2 SMNVEV (reference sequence). CDR3 protein: CASRQGFHQPQHF. CDR3 DNA sequence: TGTGCCAGCAGGCAGGGGTTCCATCAGCCCCAGCATTTT.

This clonotype was seen more than once but under ten times. CDR3 loop: CASMGAQRRGYTF. For the CDR3, the DNA is TGTGCCAGCATGGGGGCGCAAAGAAGAGGCTACACCTTC. The V call is TRBV28, the J call TRBJ1-2, with a tentative D call TRBD1 (6 bases). Trimming stripped 7 bases from V and 8 bases from J, with 17 bases between. The CDR3 has 13 residues. Germline V gives CDR1 MDHEN, CDR2 SYDVKM.

This clonotype was detected many times. The V gene is TRBV18, the J gene TRBJ2-5; perhaps TRBD2 as D (6 bases). The ends were cut back, 3 bases at V and 4 bases at J, with 6 bases in the middle. The CDR3 length is 12 residues. Germline V gene data show CDR1 as KGHSH and CDR2 as LQKENI. CDR3: CASSPEGETQYF. The CDR3 nucleotides read TGTGCCAGCTCACCGGAGGGAGAGACCCAGTACTTC.

By frequency in the sample, this clonotype is large. The chain couples TRBV5-4 to TRBJ2-1; no clear D gene. Germline-derived CDR1 and CDR2 are SGHNT and YYREEE (reference sequence). The CDR3 sequence is 13 residues long. Trimming cost V 4 bases and J 0 bases, with 5 bases left between them. CDR3 nucleotide sequence: TGTGCCAGCAGCCCCGTCTCCTACAATGAGCAGTTCTTC. It yields the protein CASSPVSYNEQFF. The full variable domain, with the rest looked up from reference TRBV5-4 and TRBJ2-1, is ETGVTQSPTHLIKTRGQQVTLRCSSQSGHNTVSWYQQALGQGPQFIFQYYREEENGRGNFPPRFSGLQFPNYSSELNVNALELDDSALYLCASSPVSYNEQFFGPGTRLTVL.

This clonotype was recorded a few times. The rearrangement uses TRBV5-4 and TRBJ1-6; D is uncertain. Germline lookup yields CDR1 SGHNT and CDR2 YYREEE (reference sequence). V was shortened by 4 bases and J by 9 bases, with 17 bases between the two germline ends. The length of the CDR3 is 15 residues. CDR3 DNA sequence: TGTGCCAGCAGCAGGACTGATAGAAGTGGTTCACCCCTCCACTTT. Protein: CASSRTDRSGSPLHF.

This clonotype appeared many times. The V call is TRBV28, the J call TRBJ2-7, with TRBD1 matching 7 bases. J was trimmed by 2 bases and V by 2 bases; bases with no gene match: 6. CDR1 is MDHEN and CDR2 is SYDVKM in the germline V gene. The CDR3 runs to 15 residues. The CDR3 sequence is CASSLRGQGAYEQYF. The CDR3 DNA reads TGTGCCAGCAGTTTAAGGGGGCAGGGCGCCTACGAGCAGTACTTC.

This clonotype has a count of ten or more. The rearrangement uses TRBV20-1 and TRBJ2-3; TRBD2 matches at 7 bases. The V segment lost 8 bases and the J segment 3 bases; nucleotides outside the gene matches: 17. Germline V gene data show CDR1 as DFQATT and CDR2 as SNEGSKA (reference sequence). There are 16 residues in the CDR3. The DNA for the CDR3 is TGCAGTCTCGGTGGCGGGAGTGAAAGGTCGACAGATACGCAGTATTTT. Translating gives CSLGGGSERSTDTQYF.

This clonotype was picked up a small number of times. A junction end diverges from the germline sequence, so it may reflect a read error. The chain joins TRBV7-7 to TRBJ2-1; D gene uncertain. The germline CDR1 and CDR2 sequences are SSHAT and FNYEAQ (reference sequence). The CDR3 extends over 13 amino acids. CDR3 sequence (DNA): TGTGCTAGCAGCCGCTCCCCGGGCAATGAGCAGTTCTTC. It translates to CASSRSPGNEQFF.

The sample holds many counts of this clonotype. The gene calls are TRBV20-1 and TRBJ1-1; no firm D call. Looked up from germline, CDR1 is DFQATT and CDR2 is SNEGSKA (reference sequence). CDR3 length equals 15 residues. Trimming took 0 bases from V and 1 from J, leaving 12 bases between them. CDR3 nucleotides: TGCAGTGCTAGAGATATTTCCGGGGAGAACACTGAAGCTTTCTTT. Protein sequence: CSARDISGENTEAFF.